These 7 T cell receptor beta chains were sequenced from one sample in a study of vaccination effects on CD4 cells after COVID-19. Antigens of these TCRs are unknown. Viral peptide pool expansion of antigen-specific CD4+ T cells preceded sequencing in the ViraFEST assay. It was after roughly 11 days of culture that CD4+ T cells were isolated. Participants were vaccinated with two doses of either the BNT162b2 or mRNA-1273 vaccine. Sequencing was performed with immunoSEQ multiplex PCR; in TCRdb, only in-frame clones are kept and a portion is missing. Of around 32,000 clones in the sample, approximately 69% were seen once. Sequences were derived from CD4+ T cells from PBMCs cultured with SARS-CoV-2 spike peptides, sampled after COVID-19 vaccination. The receptors derive from a human donor who received a COVID-19 vaccine.

This clone has a handful of counts. The V call is TRBV28, the J call TRBJ1-1; D remains unclear. Trimming took off 6 bases at V and 1 base at J, with 9 bases between the two ends. The V gene's germline CDR1 is MDHEN and CDR2 SYDVKM. CDR3 length: 13 residues. CDR3 nucleotides: TGTGCCAGCAGAGACACGAGGAACACTGAAGCTTTCTTT. Protein sequence: CASRDTRNTEAFF.

The J gene is TRBJ2-7, the V gene TRBV2, with D perhaps assigned TRBD1 or TRBD2 (5 bases each). Germline V gene sequence: CDR1 SNHLY, CDR2 FYNNEI. V gave up 6 bases and J gave up 3 bases, with 9 bases separating them. The CDR3 loop spans 12 amino acids. In DNA form, the CDR3 reads TGTGCCAGCAGGGGACCTGGCTACGAGCAGTACTTC. Residues: CASRGPGYEQYF.

The rearrangement joins TRBV21-1 to TRBJ1-5. TRBV21-1 is a listed pseudogene. The CDR3 runs to 13 residues. The CDR3: CARGPNSNQPQHF. CDR3 nucleotides: TGTGCCAGAGGACCAAATAGCAATCAGCCCCAGCATTTT.

This clone has just a few counts. V and J are TRBV3-1 (or the pseudogene TRBV3-2) and TRBJ1-2; no definite D call. Germline assignment: CDR1 LGHDT and CDR2 YNNKEL (reference sequence). V lost 6 bases to trimming and J lost 3 bases, with 8 bases between them. This CDR3 contains 12 residues. CDR3 coding DNA: TGTGCCAGCAGATCGCTCGACTATGGCTACACCTTC. This encodes CASRSLDYGYTF.

The J gene is TRBJ1-2, the V gene TRBV3-1 (or the pseudogene TRBV3-2), with D perhaps matching TRBD1 (6 bases). The germline CDR1 and CDR2 sequences are LGHDT and YNNKEL (reference sequence). V lost 7 bases and J 4 bases, leaving 19 bases between the germline ends. CDR3 length: 15 amino acids. The CDR3 spells CASTPQGSESYGYTF. As DNA, the CDR3 is TGTGCCAGCACCCCTCAGGGGTCTGAAAGCTATGGCTACACCTTC.

This sequence joins TRBV27 and TRBJ1-6; no clear D. Trimming cost V 3 bases and J 6 bases, with 9 bases left between them. The CDR3 runs 14 residues. Germline V gives CDR1 MNHEY, CDR2 SMNVEV (reference sequence). The CDR3 reads CASSLSRFNSPLHF. As DNA, the CDR3 is TGTGCCAGCAGTTTGAGTCGGTTTAATTCACCCCTCCACTTT.

The chain combines TRBV4-1 with TRBJ2-3; 8 positions agree with TRBD1. CDR3 size: 14 residues. In germline, CDR1 is MGHRA, CDR2 YSYEKL. V lost 3 bases, J lost 6 bases, and 5 bases stayed unmatched. DNA for the CDR3: TGCGCCAGCAGCCAGACAGGGGCGGGGGATACGCAGTATTTT. The encoded protein is CASSQTGAGDTQYF.